The 22 T cell receptor beta chains below come from one sample, sequenced in a study of spatial heterogeneity in lung cancer. Time point given: sample taken at primary tumor resection. TCRdb recomputed calls from the 5' RACE reads with MiXCR, one row per CDR3 protein. The sample has 40,000 to 45,000 distinct CDR3 sequences, roughly 13% seen once. Sequenced here: PBMCs, sampled at surgery. All receptors derive from a male donor with early-stage non-small cell lung cancer.

The genes are TRBV7-2 and TRBJ1-1, with D possibly matching TRBD1 (6 bases). V was clipped by 2 bases and J by 5 bases, with 15 bases between them. The germline V gene encodes CDR1 SGHTA and CDR2 FQGNSA. The CDR3 runs to 15 residues. DNA for the CDR3: TGTGCCAGCAGCTTACCCCCTACAGGGATGACTGAAGCTTTCTTT. This sequence encodes CASSLPPTGMTEAFF.

In its sample, this clonotype was seen many times. This chain connects TRBV5-1 to TRBJ2-7; D possibly matches TRBD1 or TRBD2 (6 bases each). V was cut by 4 bases and J by 0 bases, with 11 bases left in between. The CDR3 covers 14 residues. From germline, CDR1 is SGHRS and CDR2 YFSETQ. For the CDR3, the DNA is TGCGCCAGCAGCCCGGGGGACAACTCCTACGAGCAGTACTTC. This encodes CASSPGDNSYEQYF.

A remark on this clonotype: This may come from a read error, since a much larger clone is one base off. The CDR3 does not end in the conserved phenylalanine or tryptophan, so this is likely a read error. The chain has TRBV20-1 and TRBJ2-3; D ambiguous. The CDR3 contains 15 residues. CDR1 is DFQATT and CDR2 is SNEGSKA in the germline V gene (reference sequence). Trimming cost V 0 bases and J 4 bases, with 14 bases left between them. The CDR3: CSARERHGSSDTQYL. The DNA for the CDR3 is TGCAGTGCTAGAGAGCGCCATGGTAGCTCAGATACGCAGTATTTA.

This clonotype was counted ten times or more. The genes are TRBV5-1 and TRBJ2-2; D is unclear. V shed 4 bases and J shed 5 bases, with 12 bases lying between them. Germline loops: CDR1 SGHRS, CDR2 YFSETQ. This CDR3 has 14 residues. The CDR3: CASSRSMGTGELFF. DNA of the CDR3: TGCGCCAGCAGCCGTTCGATGGGGACCGGGGAGCTGTTTTTT.

This clonotype has a count of ten or more. The rearrangement links TRBV4-3 to TRBJ2-2; the D is unclear. Trimming stripped 0 bases from V and 0 bases from J, with 8 bases between. CDR1 is LGHNA and CDR2 is YSLEER in the germline V gene. The CDR3 has 16 amino acids. The CDR3 sequence: CASSQETGSNTGELFF. The CDR3 nucleotides are TGCGCCAGCAGCCAAGAAACCGGGTCGAACACCGGGGAGCTGTTTTTT.

The sample holds many counts of this clonotype. The V gene is TRBV7-2, the J gene TRBJ2-3; 11 bases line up with TRBD2. V was pared by 5 bases and J by 1 base, with 8 bases of the junction left unmatched. The CDR3 totals 17 residues. The germline V gene encodes CDR1 SGHTA and CDR2 FQGNSA. In nucleotides, the CDR3 is TGTGCCAGCAGCATTAGCGGGAGGGCCTATGGCACAGATACGCAGTATTTT. Translating it yields CASSISGRAYGTDTQYF.

The chain combines TRBV28 with TRBJ2-1; 9 bases are a match to TRBD2. The CDR3 loop spans 12 amino acids. The junction had 5 bases not matched to a gene; V was cut back by 2 bases and J by 15 bases. CDR1 and CDR2 (germline): MDHEN, SYDVKM. DNA of the CDR3: TGTGCCAGCAGTTTAGGCGGGACTAGCTTGTTCTTC. Translating it yields CASSLGGTSLFF. Full variable domain (missing parts from reference TRBV28 and TRBJ2-1): DVKVTQSSRYLVKRTGEKVFLECVQDMDHENMFWYRQDPGLGLRLIYFSYDVKMKEKGDIPEGYSVSREKKERFSLILESASTNQTSMYLCASSLGGTSLFFGPGTRLTVL.

This clonotype was seen more than once but under ten times. The chain couples TRBV2 to TRBJ2-6; 8 bases map to TRBD1. J gave up 0 bases and V 6 bases, and 7 bases lay outside the gene matches. The CDR3 has 17 residues. CDR1 SNHLY and CDR2 FYNNEI come from the germline V gene. The CDR3 reads CASRDRVIFSGANVLTF. Here the CDR3 DNA reads TGTGCCAGCAGGGACAGGGTCATTTTCTCTGGGGCCAACGTCCTGACTTTC.

The CDR3 loop reads CASTGGGPGELFF. CDR3 coding DNA: TGTGCCAGCACAGGGGGGGGCCCCGGGGAGCTGTTTTTT. V is TRBV27 and J is TRBJ2-2, with D possibly called TRBD1 or TRBD2 (7 bases each). This CDR3 region has 13 residues. Germline V gene sequence: CDR1 MNHEY, CDR2 SMNVEV (reference sequence). With 7 bases removed from V and 6 bases from J, the gap between germline ends came to 12 bases.

This clonotype was seen more than once but under ten times. J is TRBJ2-7 and V is TRBV5-1; 9 nucleotides agree with TRBD1. Trimming at V came to 5 bases and at J to 4 bases, leaving 7 bases not matched to a gene. There are 14 residues in the CDR3. Per the germline V gene, CDR1 is SGHRS and CDR2 is YFSETQ. The CDR3 sequence is CASSGRTGVYEQYF. The CDR3 DNA sequence: TGCGCCAGCAGTGGTAGGACAGGGGTATACGAGCAGTACTTC.

The V and J genes are TRBV6-5 and TRBJ2-7; maybe TRBD2 (6 bases). Trimming took off 5 bases at V and 2 bases at J, with 16 bases between the two ends. CDR3 length: 15 amino acids. CDR1 is MNHEY, CDR2 SVGAGI, per germline. As DNA, the CDR3 is TGTGCCAGCAGTCAGACTTCTAGCGCCGCCTACGAGCAGTACTTC. This translates into CASSQTSSAAYEQYF.

This clonotype was seen more than once but under ten times. The chain joins TRBV20-1 to TRBJ2-5, with D unclear. Germline assignment: CDR1 DFQATT and CDR2 SNEGSKA (reference sequence). The CDR3 is made up of 11 amino acids. Trimming shortened V by 4 bases and J by 2 bases, and 5 bases separated the two germline ends. The CDR3 loop reads CSATPQETQYF. The CDR3 DNA sequence: TGCAGTGCTACCCCGCAAGAGACCCAGTACTTC.

This clonotype has at least ten counts. CDR3 amino acids: CASSSPGLAVQETQYF. CDR3 coding DNA: TGCGCCAGCAGCTCCCCGGGACTAGCGGTACAAGAGACCCAGTACTTC. The chain combines TRBV5-1 with TRBJ2-5, with 11 positions matching TRBD2. Germline CDR1 reads SGHRS; CDR2 reads YFSETQ. CDR3 size: 16 residues. J was trimmed by 2 bases and V by 3 bases; bases with no gene match: 6.

In its sample, this clonotype was seen a few times. The chain joins TRBV5-5 to TRBJ1-4; D is perhaps TRBD1 (6 bases). This CDR3 spans 15 amino acids. Trimming removed 0 bases at V and 8 bases at J, with 14 bases between. Germline-derived CDR1 and CDR2 are SGHKS and YYEKEE (reference sequence). The chain's CDR3 is CASSLGAGAGEKLFF. The CDR3 nucleotides are TGTGCCAGCAGCTTGGGCGCGGGGGCTGGAGAAAAACTGTTTTTT.

In this sample, this clonotype turned up a few times. The chain combines TRBV10-3 with TRBJ2-6, with TRBD1 identical over 10 bases. V dropped 10 bases and J dropped 2; count of bases not matched to a gene: 2. The CDR3 is 14 amino acids. Germline CDR1 reads ENHRY; CDR2 reads SYGVKD. In DNA, the CDR3 is TGTGCCACCGGACAGGGGGCTGGGGCCAACGTCCTGACTTTC. This gives the protein CATGQGAGANVLTF.

This chain links TRBV20-1 with TRBJ1-5; D is undetermined. The CDR3 runs to 14 residues. The germline CDR1 and CDR2 sequences are DFQATT and SNEGSKA (reference sequence). V was cut by 3 bases and J by 4 bases, with 13 bases left in between. DNA of the CDR3: TGCAGTGCTAGCCCCAACGGGCAGAATCAGCCCCAGCATTTT. Translating it yields CSASPNGQNQPQHF.

This clonotype has only a few counts. V usage is TRBV27 and J usage is TRBJ1-1, with D unresolved. CDR1 is MNHEY and CDR2 is SMNVEV in the germline V gene (reference sequence). CDR3 size: 13 residues. Trimming left V 4 bases short and J 0 bases short, with 6 bases between. CDR3 nucleotide sequence: TGTGCCAGCAGTTCCCGCATGAACACTGAAGCTTTCTTT. The encoded protein is CASSSRMNTEAFF.

The rearrangement joins TRBV7-8 to TRBJ1-1, with 9 nucleotides matching TRBD1. Germline values: CDR1 SGHVS, CDR2 FQNEAQ. The CDR3 sequence is 15 residues long. Trimming at V came to 1 base and at J to 6 bases, leaving 6 bases not matched to a gene. The CDR3 is CASSLVNGQGSEAFF. As DNA, the CDR3 is TGTGCCAGCAGCTTAGTCAACGGACAGGGGTCTGAAGCTTTCTTT.

This clonotype was seen a few times. The gene calls are TRBV6-2 or TRBV6-3 and TRBJ2-1; TRBD1 aligns across 9 bases. Germline V CDR1 and CDR2: MNHEY, SVGEGT. CDR3 length: 14 residues. The ends lost 5 bases at V and 14 bases at J; junction bases unmatched: 13. The CDR3 nucleotides read TGTGCCAGCAGTCCCGCATCCTACCGGGACAGGGAGTTCTTC. Translation gives CASSPASYRDREFF.

This clonotype came up a few times. The chain links TRBV3-1 to TRBJ2-7, with 7 nucleotides matching TRBD2. There are 15 residues in the CDR3. The V gene's germline CDR1 is LGHDT and CDR2 YNNKEL (reference sequence). V lost 5 bases to trimming and J lost 5 bases; unmatched junction nucleotides: 12. The CDR3: CASSSQAGVGHEQYF. The CDR3 DNA follows: TGTGCCAGCAGCTCGCAGGCGGGAGTTGGGCACGAGCAGTACTTC.

This clonotype was counted a few times. The rearrangement joins TRBV12-5 to TRBJ2-3; 8 nucleotides align to TRBD1. Germline CDR1 is LGHNT and CDR2 is FRNRAP. V lost 0 bases, J lost 4 bases, and 9 bases stayed unmatched. This CDR3 contains 17 residues. This chain's CDR3 is CASGLVRTGPHPDTQYF. CDR3 in DNA: TGTGCTAGTGGTTTGGTACGGACAGGGCCGCATCCAGATACGCAGTATTTT.

The chain carries TRBV7-9 and TRBJ1-1; TRBD1 aligns across 9 bases. The CDR3 covers 16 residues. Trimming took 7 bases from V and 2 from J; bases not matched to a gene: 11. CDR1 and CDR2 (germline): SEHNR, FQNEAQ (reference sequence). The CDR3 loop is CASTTPGDRANTEAFF. The CDR3 DNA sequence: TGTGCCAGCACCACGCCGGGGGACAGGGCAAACACTGAAGCTTTCTTT.